This T cell receptor beta chain emerged from a study of blood T cell repertoires in COVID-19. Assay used: immunoSEQ multiplex PCR; TCRdb lists only in-frame clones, some missing. Of under 100,000 clones listed, over 85% are singletons. This clone was detected only a few times. Germline values: CDR1 MDHEN, CDR2 SYDVKM. This CDR3 is built from 16 residues. Trimming pared 0 bases from V and 4 bases from J, leaving 12 bases between. The clonotype comes from a man aged 45 to 65 with active COVID-19. The genes are TRBV28 and TRBJ2-2; maybe TRBD1 (5 bases). What was sequenced was peripheral blood. The CDR3 loop reads CASSLWRSRGTGELFF. The CDR3 nucleotides read TGTGCCAGCAGTTTATGGCGGAGTAGGGGCACCGGGGAGCTGTTTTTT.